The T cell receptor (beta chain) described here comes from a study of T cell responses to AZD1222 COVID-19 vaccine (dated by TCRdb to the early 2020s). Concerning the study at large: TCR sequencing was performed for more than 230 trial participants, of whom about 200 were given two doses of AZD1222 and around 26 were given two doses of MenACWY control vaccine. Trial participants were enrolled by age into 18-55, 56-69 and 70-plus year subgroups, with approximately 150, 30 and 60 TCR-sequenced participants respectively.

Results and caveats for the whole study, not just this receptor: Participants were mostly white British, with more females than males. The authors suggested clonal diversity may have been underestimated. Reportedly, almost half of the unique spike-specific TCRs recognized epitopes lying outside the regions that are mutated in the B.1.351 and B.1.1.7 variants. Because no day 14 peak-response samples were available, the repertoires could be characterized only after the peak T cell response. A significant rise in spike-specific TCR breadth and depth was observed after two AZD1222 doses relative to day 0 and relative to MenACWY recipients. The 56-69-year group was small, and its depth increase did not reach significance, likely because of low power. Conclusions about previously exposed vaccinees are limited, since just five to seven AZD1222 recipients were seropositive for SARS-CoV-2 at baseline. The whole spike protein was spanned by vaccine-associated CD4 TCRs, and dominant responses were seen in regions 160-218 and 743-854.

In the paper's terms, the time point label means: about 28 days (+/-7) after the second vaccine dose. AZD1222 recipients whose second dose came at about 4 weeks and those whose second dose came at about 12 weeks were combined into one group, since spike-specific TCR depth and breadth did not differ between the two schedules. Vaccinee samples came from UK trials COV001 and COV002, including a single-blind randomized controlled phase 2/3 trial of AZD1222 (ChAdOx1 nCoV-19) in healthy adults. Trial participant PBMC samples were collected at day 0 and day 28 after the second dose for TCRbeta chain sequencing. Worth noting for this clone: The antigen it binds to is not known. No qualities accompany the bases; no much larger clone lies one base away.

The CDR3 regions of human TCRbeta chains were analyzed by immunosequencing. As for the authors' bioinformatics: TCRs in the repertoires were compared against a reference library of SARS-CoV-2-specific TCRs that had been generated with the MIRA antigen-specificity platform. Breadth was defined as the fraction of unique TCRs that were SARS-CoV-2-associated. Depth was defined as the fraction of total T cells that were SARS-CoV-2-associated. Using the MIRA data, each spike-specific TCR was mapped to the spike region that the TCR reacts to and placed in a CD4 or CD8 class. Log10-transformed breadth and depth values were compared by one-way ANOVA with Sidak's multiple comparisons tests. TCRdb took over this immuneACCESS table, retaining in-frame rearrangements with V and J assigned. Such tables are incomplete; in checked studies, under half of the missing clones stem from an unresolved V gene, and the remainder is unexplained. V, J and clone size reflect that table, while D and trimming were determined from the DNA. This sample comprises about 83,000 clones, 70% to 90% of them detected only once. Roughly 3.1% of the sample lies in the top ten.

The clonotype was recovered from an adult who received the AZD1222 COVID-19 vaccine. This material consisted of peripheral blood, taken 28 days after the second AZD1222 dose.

The DNA reads TGCGCCAGCAGCTTGGACGGACTAGCAAATGAGCAGTTCTTC. This codes for CASSLDGLANEQFF. The chain is assembled from TRBV5-1 and TRBJ2-1; TRBD2 fits 8 bases in the junction. Clipping removes 0 bases from V and 7 bases from J, with 3 as the unmatched junction base count. In the germline V gene, CDR1 corresponds to SGHRS and CDR2 to YFSETQ. The CDR3 goes from the cysteine to the phenylalanine over 14 residues. Left in the record is the CDR3 DNA by itself, 42 bases read in frame from the first base.